One and the same sample provided the 6 T cell receptor beta chains below, sequenced in a study of T cell changes during pregnancy in multiple sclerosis. Clones were sequenced by immunoSEQ multiplex PCR, and TCRdb holds only the in-frame ones, with some missing. This sample has around 130,000 clones, with about 94% found just once. The sample in question was peripheral blood, obtained before pregnancy. Receptors originate from a female donor with multiple sclerosis, enrolled in a pregnancy study.

This sequence joins TRBV9 and TRBJ2-3, with D unresolved. The CDR3 has 12 amino acids. V was pared by 0 bases and J by 6 bases, with 5 bases between. Germline CDR1 is SGDLS and CDR2 is YYNGEE. The CDR3 loop reads CASSVVGDTQYF. CDR3 in DNA: TGTGCCAGCAGCGTAGTCGGTGATACGCAGTATTTT.

V is TRBV5-1 and J is TRBJ2-1, with 13 bases fitting TRBD2. V lost 3 bases, J lost 8 bases, and 2 bases stayed unmatched. The CDR3 runs 14 residues. CDR1 and CDR2 (germline): SGHRS, YFSETQ. CDR3 bases: TGCGCCAGCAGCTCTGGACTAGCGGGAGATGAGCAGTTCTTC. It translates to CASSSGLAGDEQFF.

The chain is built from TRBV4-1 and TRBJ1-6; 12 nucleotides match TRBD1. Germline V gene lookup returns CDR1 MGHRA and CDR2 YSYEKL. CDR3 size: 17 residues. The trim removed 1 base at V and 7 bases at J, leaving 5 bases unmatched. CDR3 region: CASSQVGGQGANSPLHF. CDR3 in DNA: TGCGCCAGCAGCCAAGTAGGGGGACAGGGGGCAAATTCACCCCTCCACTTT.

The rearrangement uses TRBV10-3 and TRBJ2-5; a weak D match, TRBD1 (6 bases). The germline CDR1 and CDR2 sequences are ENHRY and SYGVKD. V gave up 10 bases and J gave up 5 bases, with 23 bases separating them. There are 15 residues in the CDR3. The CDR3 protein is CATRPPGQGLETQYF. The CDR3 DNA is TGTGCCACGCGCCCACCGGGACAAGGGTTGGAGACCCAGTACTTC.

The chain combines TRBV6-5 with TRBJ2-7; D uncertain. The germline CDR1 and CDR2 sequences are MNHEY and SVGAGI. With 6 bases removed from V and 3 bases from J, the gap between germline ends came to 12 bases. The CDR3 totals 13 residues. CDR3 residues: CASSLNIYYEQYF. The DNA of the CDR3 is TGTGCCAGCAGCCTCAATATCTACTACGAGCAGTACTTC.

This chain joins TRBV21-1 and TRBJ1-5. TRBV21-1 is an annotated pseudogene. The CDR3 is 18 residues long. This CDR3 reads CASSKGPVSWGRTQPQHF. CDR3 DNA sequence: TGTGCCAGCAGCAAGGGGCCCGTTTCATGGGGGAGGACTCAGCCCCAGCATTTT.